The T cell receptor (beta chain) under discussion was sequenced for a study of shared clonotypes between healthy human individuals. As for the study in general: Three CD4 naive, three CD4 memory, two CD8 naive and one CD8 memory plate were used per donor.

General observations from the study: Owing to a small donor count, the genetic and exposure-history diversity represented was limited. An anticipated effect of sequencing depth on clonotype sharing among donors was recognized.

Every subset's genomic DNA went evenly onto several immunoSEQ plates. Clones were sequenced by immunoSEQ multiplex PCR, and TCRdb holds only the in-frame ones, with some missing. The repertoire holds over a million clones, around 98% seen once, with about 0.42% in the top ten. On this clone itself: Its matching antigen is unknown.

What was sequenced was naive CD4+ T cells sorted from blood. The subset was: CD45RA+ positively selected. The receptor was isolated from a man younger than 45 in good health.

CDR3 sequence reads: CASSQDRPTEQFF. For the CDR3, the DNA is TGTGCCAGCAGCCAAGATCGGCCAACAGAGCAGTTCTTC. The chain joins TRBV14 to TRBJ2-1; D remains ambiguous. V was clipped by 0 bases and J by 10 bases, with 10 bases between them. Looked up from germline, CDR1 is SGHDN and CDR2 is FVKESK. The CDR3 sequence is 13 residues long.